The source of this T cell receptor (beta chain) is a study of human T cells and chemical hapten exposure. Study details: After 6 days, upper back 0.01% DPC patch tests were scored. Women made up most patients, who had alopecia areata, totalis or universalis.

As regards this clonotype: Its antigen is currently unknown.

The study's library attached unique molecular identifiers to single cDNA molecules. Each CDR3 protein gets one entry after TCRdb re-called the RACE reads with MiXCR. The repertoire has 150,000 to 200,000 distinct CDR3 sequences, approximately 26% of them found once; the top ten carry roughly 2.5%. V was pared by 6 bases and J by 6 bases, with 11 bases between. The germline gives CDR1 DFQATT, CDR2 SNEGSKA (reference sequence). This CDR3 region has 11 residues. Study results and limitations: TCRs whose frequency exceeded 1 in 1000 remained the same following DPC sensitization.

Regarding time point: patch test 3, about 24 weeks after DPC sensitization. The treatment: therapeutic diphenylcyclopropenone sensitization with weekly scalp DPC. The material was whole blood, obtained in connection with sensitization to the hapten diphenylcyclopropenone (DPC). This clonotype originated in a woman between 40 and 55 years old with alopecia areata. Some clones in this sample may be carry-over from other donors' samples. V usage is TRBV20-1 and J usage is TRBJ1-1; unclear D gene. DNA for the CDR3: TGCAGTGCGACCTCAGGCGCTGAAGCTTTCTTT. Amino acid sequence: CSATSGAEAFF.